This TCR beta chain was observed in a study of shared clonotypes between healthy human individuals (TCRdb year 2020). Regarding the research as a whole: A few men and two women, aged 18 to 49 years, made up the cohort. For each donor, CD4 naive and CD4 memory were each given three plates, CD8 naive was given two plates, and CD8 memory was given one plate. To estimate repertoire size and how much clonotypes are shared between individuals, the study performed deep sequencing of blood TCR repertoires from roughly five healthy adults. Different laboratories and diverse techniques were used to prepare libraries and sequence TCR repertoires, to increase sequencing depth and limit assay-specific biases. Per donor, leukapheresis produced somewhere between about 0.9 and 9.5 billion PBMCs. On the study overall, not on this receptor specifically: Based on pairwise subsampling, the degree of clonotype sharing among donors was expected to be affected by sequencing depth. Estimated clonotype richness was generally larger for naive than for memory subsets. Higher generation probabilities were observed for clonotypes shared by all four sorted-subset donors than for non-shared clonotypes. Across several donors, around 5% of naive CD4, approximately 4% of naive CD8, 2.3% of memory CD4, and about 0.44% of memory CD8 clonotypes were shared. The small number of donors limited the genetic and exposure-history diversity represented. Incomplete sequencing was indicated by rarefaction of sorted-subset datasets, despite the large sequencing depth. Sampling was limited to blood, and TCR repertoires in tissue likely differ from TCR repertoires in blood.

Using the deep immunoSEQ assay, multiplex PCR amplified TCR CDR3 regions from genomic DNA. Extracted genomic DNA from each cell subset was spread evenly across all wells of several immunoSEQ 96-well plates, with each plate serving as a replicate. For sorted subsets, approximately 190 ng of genomic DNA, equivalent to 30,000 or so T cell genomes, went into each replicate PCR. The purified libraries were quantified using a Qubit 3.0 fluorometer, sized with a Bioanalyzer 2100, and then quantified again using the KAPA Library Quantification kit. Each immunoSEQ 96-well plate was sequenced on its own single-read 150-cycle Illumina NextSeq 550 flow cell. The study's processing was this. The immunoSEQ output contained only junctional sequences without quality scores, so filtering could not match that applied to full-length reads. Sequences were annotated with PyIR, a Python wrapper for IgBLAST v1.9, and V/J genes and CDR3 were assigned using IMGT germline references. Reads were filtered out if the reads had weak V/J assignments (E-value above 1e-6), no CDR3, stop codons, out-of-frame junctions, or ambiguous translated residues. V3J clonotypes were defined by identical inferred V gene, J gene, and CDR3 amino acid sequence. To compute the percentage overlap between repertoires, the number of shared unique clonotypes was divided by the size of the smaller repertoire. Repertoire richness was assessed with RTK rarefaction, the Chao1 estimator, and Recon v2.1 estimates of unobserved clonotypes. Generation probabilities were computed with OLGA for all TCRbeta clonotypes obtained by the gDNA method from a handful of donors. Sourced from immuneACCESS, this table was stored by TCRdb with only in-frame sequences that have V and J called. A share of the clones is absent; for the studies checked, an unresolved V gene accounts for under half, and the remainder has no known explanation. V, J and clone size reflect that table, while D and trimming were determined from the DNA. The sample yields roughly 2.2 million clones; roughly 90% were counted once. The top ten hold 0.37% of the sample.

The donors were healthy, HIV-negative adults who had no recently reported acute infections or vaccinations. Only Caucasian adults living in Nashville, Tennessee, USA were represented among the donors. CD4+ T cells were enriched by magnetic negative selection, after which naive cells were positively selected on CD45RA and the negative fraction was taken as the memory subset. After blood collection by leukapheresis, PBMCs were isolated using Ficoll-Histopaque density gradient centrifugation and then cryopreserved in the vapor phase of liquid nitrogen. Analytical flow cytometry was used to check the purity and quantity of every magnetically sorted T cell population. Each sorted fraction had its genomic DNA isolated and then quantified by UV absorbance on a Nanodrop 2000c. The CDR3 holds 15 amino acids from the cysteine to the phenylalanine. Just CDR3 DNA is preserved here, 45 bases in frame from base 1. Taken from the germline V gene, the CDR1 and CDR2 loops are SNHLY and FYNNEI. Here V drops 7 bases and J drops 6 bases, and the junction holds 14 bases not matched to any gene.

As concerns this clone: It lacks a known antigen. It has no much larger one-base neighbor in the sample; base qualities were not kept.

Sequenced input: naive CD4+ T cells from PBMCs. The cell subset or site tag for this specimen amounts to: CD45RA+ positively selected. The chain was built from TRBV2 and TRBJ1-2; 7 nucleotides in the junction match TRBD1. The TCR comes from a man aged 18 to 35 in good health. Some clones in this sample may be carry-over from other donors' samples. The CDR3 loop reads CASTQNSGGENGYTF. The DNA sequence reads TGTGCCAGCACCCAAAATTCAGGGGGGGAGAATGGCTACACCTTC.